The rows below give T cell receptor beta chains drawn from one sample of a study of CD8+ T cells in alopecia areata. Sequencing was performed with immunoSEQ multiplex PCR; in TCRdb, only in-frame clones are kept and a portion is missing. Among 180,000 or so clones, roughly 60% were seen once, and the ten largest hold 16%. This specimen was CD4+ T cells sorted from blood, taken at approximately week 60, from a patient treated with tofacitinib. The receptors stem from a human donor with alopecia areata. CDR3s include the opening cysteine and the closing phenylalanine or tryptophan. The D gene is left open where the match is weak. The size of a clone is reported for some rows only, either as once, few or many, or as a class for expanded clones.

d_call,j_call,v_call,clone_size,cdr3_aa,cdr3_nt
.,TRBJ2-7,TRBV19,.,CASSIVGQPTYEQYF,TGTGCCAGTAGTATAGTGGGGCAGCCTACCTACGAGCAGTACTTC
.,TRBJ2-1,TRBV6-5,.,CASSAYREYNEQFF,TGTGCCAGCAGTGCGTACAGGGAATACAATGAGCAGTTCTTC
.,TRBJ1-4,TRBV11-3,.,CASSLGMSEKLFF,TGTGCCAGCAGCTTAGGCATGAGTGAAAAACTGTTTTTT
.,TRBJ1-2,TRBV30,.,CAWTGLSPAGYTF,TGTGCCTGGACTGGACTGAGCCCAGCCGGCTACACCTTC
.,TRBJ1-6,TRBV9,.,CASTTGTEYSPLHF,TGTGCCAGCACCACCGGGACGGAATATTCACCCCTCCACTTT
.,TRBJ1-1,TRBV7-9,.,CASSLGATETEAFF,TGTGCCAGCAGCTTAGGGGCGACAGAGACTGAAGCTTTCTTT
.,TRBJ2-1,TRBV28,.,CASSFSRVYNEQFF,TGTGCCAGCAGTTTCAGCAGGGTCTACAATGAGCAGTTCTTC
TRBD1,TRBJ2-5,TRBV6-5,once,CARGPGQVAWETQYF,TGTGCCAGGGGACCGGGACAGGTTGCCTGGGAGACCCAGTACTTC
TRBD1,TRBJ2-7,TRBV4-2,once,CASSRQPGTGPAYEQYF,TGTGCCAGCAGCCGCCAACCTGGGACAGGGCCGGCGTACGAGCAGTACTTC
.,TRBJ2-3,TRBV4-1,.,CASSLDSLGADTQYF,TGCGCCAGCAGCCTGGACTCTCTTGGGGCAGATACGCAGTATTTT
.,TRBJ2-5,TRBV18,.,CASSLEETQYF,TGTGCCAGCTCACTAGAAGAGACCCAGTACTTC
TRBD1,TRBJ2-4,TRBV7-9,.,CASSWTGNIQYF,TGTGCCAGCAGCTGGACAGGCAACATTCAGTACTTC
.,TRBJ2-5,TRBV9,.,CASSVNLVQETQYF,TGTGCCAGCAGCGTAAATTTGGTCCAAGAGACCCAGTACTTC
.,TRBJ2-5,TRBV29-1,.,CSVGGGTGETQYF,TGCAGCGTTGGAGGGGGGACGGGGGAGACCCAGTACTTC
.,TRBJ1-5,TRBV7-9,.,CASRRDNQPQHF,TGTGCCAGCAGGAGAGATAATCAGCCCCAGCATTTT
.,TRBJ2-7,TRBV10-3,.,CAIRDVGGAYEQYF,TGTGCCATCAGGGACGTCGGAGGGGCTTACGAGCAGTACTTC
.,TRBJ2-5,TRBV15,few,CATSIGERTQYF,TGTGCCACCTCGATTGGGGAAAGGACCCAGTACTTC
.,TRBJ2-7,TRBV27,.,CASSLSRHGYEQYF,TGTGCCAGCAGTTTAAGCAGGCATGGCTACGAGCAGTACTTC
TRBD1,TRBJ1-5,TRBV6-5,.,CASRAGQGVSQPQHF,TGTGCCAGCAGGGCGGGACAGGGGGTTAGTCAGCCCCAGCATTTT
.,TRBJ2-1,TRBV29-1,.,CSVDTGSSYNEQFF,TGCAGCGTGGACACAGGGAGCTCCTACAATGAGCAGTTCTTC
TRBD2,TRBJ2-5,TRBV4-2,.,CASSPTGLAKEETQYF,TGTGCCAGCAGCCCTACCGGACTAGCGAAAGAAGAGACCCAGTACTTC
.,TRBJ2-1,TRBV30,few,CATDGRGHNEQFF,TGTGCCACGGATGGGCGGGGGCACAATGAGCAGTTCTTC
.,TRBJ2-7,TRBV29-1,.,CSVEEASTYEQYF,TGCAGCGTTGAAGAGGCCAGCACCTACGAGCAGTACTTC
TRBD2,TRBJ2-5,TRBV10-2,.,CASSESGTSVETQYF,TGCGCCAGCAGTGAGTCGGGGACTAGTGTTGAGACCCAGTACTTC
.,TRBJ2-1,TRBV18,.,CASSDTGPAGVNEQFF,TGTGCCAGCTCAGATACAGGACCAGCAGGGGTCAATGAGCAGTTCTTC
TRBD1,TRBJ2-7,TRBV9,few,CASSRTGTASYEQYF,TGTGCCAGCAGTAGAACCGGGACAGCGAGCTACGAGCAGTACTTC
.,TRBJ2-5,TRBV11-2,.,CASSLVGGRAETQYF,TGTGCCAGCAGCTTAGTGGGGGGGCGCGCAGAGACCCAGTACTTC
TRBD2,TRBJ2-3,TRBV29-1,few,CSVAGGVGTDTQYF,TGCAGCGTTGCGGGGGGAGTGGGCACAGATACGCAGTATTTT
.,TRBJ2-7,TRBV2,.,CASLGAGAKSYEQYF,TGTGCCAGCTTGGGCGCGGGGGCAAAGTCCTACGAGCAGTACTTC
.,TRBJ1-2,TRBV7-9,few,CASSATGFGYTF,TGTGCCAGCAGCGCTACAGGGTTTGGCTACACCTTC
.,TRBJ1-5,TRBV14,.,CASSPRRGEWNQPQHF,TGTGCCAGCAGCCCGCGGCGGGGGGAATGGAATCAGCCCCAGCATTTT
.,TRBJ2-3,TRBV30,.,CAWSQDSSTDTQYF,TGTGCCTGGAGTCAGGACAGTTCCACAGATACGCAGTATTTT
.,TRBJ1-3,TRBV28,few,CASRGNRARSGNTIYF,TGTGCCAGCAGAGGGAACCGAGCCAGGTCTGGAAACACCATATATTTT
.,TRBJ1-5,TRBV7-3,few,CASSLGAGQPQHF,TGTGCCAGCAGCTTAGGGGCGGGTCAGCCCCAGCATTTT
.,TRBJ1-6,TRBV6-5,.,CASSQYRNSPLHF,TGTGCCAGCAGCCAGTACCGTAATTCACCCCTCCACTTT
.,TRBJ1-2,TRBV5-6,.,CASSSRQGIDYTF,TGTGCCAGCAGCTCCCGGCAGGGAATTGACTACACCTTC
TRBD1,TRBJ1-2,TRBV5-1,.,CASSPGGTGSYGYTF,TGCGCCAGCAGCCCCGGAGGGACAGGGTCCTATGGCTACACCTTC
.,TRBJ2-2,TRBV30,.,CAWSRVAGELFF,TGTGCCTGGAGTAGGGTGGCCGGGGAGCTGTTTTTT
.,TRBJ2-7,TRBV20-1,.,CSANRYEQYF,TGCAGTGCTAACAGATACGAGCAGTACTTC
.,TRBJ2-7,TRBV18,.,CASSSSRDEQYF,TGTGCCAGCTCGTCCTCTCGGGACGAGCAGTACTTC
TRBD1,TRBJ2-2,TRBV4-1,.,CASSLAGQGANTGELFF,TGCGCCAGCAGCCTCGCGGGACAGGGGGCGAACACCGGGGAGCTGTTTTTT
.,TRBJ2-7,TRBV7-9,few,CASSSLASYEQYF,TGTGCCAGCAGCTCCCTCGCCTCCTACGAGCAGTACTTC
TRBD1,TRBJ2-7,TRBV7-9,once,CASSLGSTGGYF,TGTGCCAGCAGCTTAGGAAGTACAGGGGGATACTTC
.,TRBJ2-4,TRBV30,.,CAWSVVDGGVIQYF,TGTGCCTGGAGTGTCGTGGACGGAGGGGTCATTCAGTACTTC
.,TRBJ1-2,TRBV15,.,CATSRDKKGYGYTF,TGTGCCACCAGCAGAGATAAGAAGGGCTATGGCTACACCTTC
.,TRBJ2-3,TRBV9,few,CASSVTRVSDTQYF,TGTGCCAGCAGCGTAACCAGGGTATCAGATACGCAGTATTTT